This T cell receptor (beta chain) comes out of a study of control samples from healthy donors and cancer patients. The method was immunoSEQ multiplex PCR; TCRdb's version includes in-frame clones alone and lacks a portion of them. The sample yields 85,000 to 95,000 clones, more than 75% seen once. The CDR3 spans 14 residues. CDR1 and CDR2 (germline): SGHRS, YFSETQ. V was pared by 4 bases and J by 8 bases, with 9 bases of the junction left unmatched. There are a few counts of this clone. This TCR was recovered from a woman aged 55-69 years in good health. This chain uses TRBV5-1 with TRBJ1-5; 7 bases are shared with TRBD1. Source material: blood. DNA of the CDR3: TGCGCCAGCAGCAAGGGGCAGGGGGTAGAGCCCCAGCATTTT. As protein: CASSKGQGVEPQHF.